The rows below give T cell receptor beta chains drawn from one sample of a study of cytomegalovirus exposure and HLA in healthy donors. Generated by immunoSEQ multiplex PCR, the TCRdb table keeps only in-frame clones and is missing some. Here the sample spans some 110,000 clones, 74% being singletons. Specimen: PBMCs. Receptors originate from a woman between 50 and 59 years old in good health and CMV-seropositive. CDR3s include the opening cysteine and the closing phenylalanine or tryptophan. Each record gives: clone size, V gene, J gene, D gene, CDR3 DNA, CDR3 protein. The D gene is left open where the match is weak. The size entry is marked missing in some rows and otherwise reads once, few, many or a size class.

.,TRBV27,TRBJ1-1,.,TGTGCCAGCAGTTTGCAGATGAAGAACACTGAAGCTTTCTTT,CASSLQMKNTEAFF
few,TRBV9,TRBJ2-3,.,TGTGCCAGCAGCGTCGTCCTGGATACGCAGTATTTT,CASSVVLDTQYF
.,TRBV19,TRBJ2-7,TRBD1,TGTGCCAGTAGTGCTGGCACAGGGGGCGGACCCTACGAGCAGTACTTC,CASSAGTGGGPYEQYF
.,TRBV4-3,TRBJ2-1,.,TGCGCCAGCAGCCAAGATCGAGAGCGGTACAATGAGCAGTTCTTC,CASSQDRERYNEQFF
few,TRBV2,TRBJ1-1,.,TGTGCCAGCGTGATCAGGGTGGGGGGCACTGAAGCTTTCTTT,CASVIRVGGTEAFF
few,TRBV6-1,TRBJ2-7,TRBD1,TGTGCCAGCAGCGGGACAGGGGAGTCCTACGAGCAGTACTTC,CASSGTGESYEQYF
.,TRBV14,TRBJ1-1,.,TGTGCCAGCAGCCAAATGACACGGACTGAAGCTTTCTTT,CASSQMTRTEAFF
.,TRBV29-1,TRBJ2-1,TRBD1,TGCAGCGTTGGGACAGGGGGCTACAATGAGCAGTTCTTC,CSVGTGGYNEQFF
.,TRBV9,TRBJ2-2,TRBD1,TGTGCCAGCAGCCTCCTGACAGGGGGCGTGAGCGGGGAGCTGTTTTTT,CASSLLTGGVSGELFF
.,TRBV7-2,TRBJ2-7,TRBD2,TGTGCCAGCAGCTTAGGAGTGAGGGAGGGCCTGGACGAGCAGTACTTC,CASSLGVREGLDEQYF
.,TRBV5-4,TRBJ2-1,TRBD1,TGTGCCAGCAGCCCTTGGGACAGGGATGAGGAGCAGTTCTTC,CASSPWDRDEEQFF
.,TRBV6-1,TRBJ2-2,.,TGTGCCAGCAGTGAAAATACAGCCGGGGAGCTGTTTTTT,CASSENTAGELFF
few,TRBV5-4,TRBJ1-1,.,TGTGCCAGCAGCTCGACGGAGGTGGGGAACACTGAAGCTTTCTTT,CASSSTEVGNTEAFF
.,TRBV7-2,TRBJ1-3,TRBD1,TGTGCCAGCAGCTTAATGGGGACAGGTGGAAACACCATATATTTT,CASSLMGTGGNTIYF
.,TRBV6-5,TRBJ1-6,TRBD1,TGTGCCAGCAGACCCCGGGACAGTGGTTCACCCCTCCACTTT,CASRPRDSGSPLHF
few,TRBV11-2,TRBJ1-1,TRBD1,TGTGCCAGCGGGACAGGCTTTACTGAAGCTTTCTTT,CASGTGFTEAFF
.,TRBV25-1,TRBJ2-3,.,TGTGCCAGCAGCGGGGTGGCAGATACGCAGTATTTT,CASSGVADTQYF
.,TRBV19,TRBJ2-1,.,TGTGCCAGTAGCTCACAGGGTAGCTCCTACAATGAGCAGTTCTTC,CASSSQGSSYNEQFF